The T cell receptor beta chain described here comes from a study of cytomegalovirus exposure and HLA in healthy donors. Generated by immunoSEQ multiplex PCR, the TCRdb table keeps only in-frame clones and is missing some. The table shows some 100,000 clones, with roughly 88% occurring only once. The V gene lost 4 bases and the J gene lost 5 bases, with 17 bases spanning the gap. CDR1 and CDR2 (germline): SNHLY, FYNNEI. The CDR3 runs to 15 residues. J is TRBJ1-2 and V is TRBV2; weak D call: TRBD1 (6 bases). This sequence was found in a young man in good health and CMV-seronegative. Sequenced: PBMCs. CDR3 sequence: CASSGTGTRDYGYTF. CDR3 DNA sequence: TGTGCCAGCAGTGGAACCGGGACACGAGATTATGGCTACACCTTC.